A single sample gave rise to the 26 T cell receptor beta chains below, sequenced in a study of T cells in Graves' hyperthyroidism and ophthalmopathy. Regions amplified from RNA transcripts were the TCR beta CDR3 regions. The study used the HTBI primer set for a first-round RT-PCR of the TCR CDR3. TCRdb analysed the multiplex PCR reads with MiXCR anew, one entry per CDR3 protein. The data show around 500,000 distinct CDR3 sequences, 15% to 20% seen once. Input material: blood. Receptors were obtained from a woman aged 25 to 39 with Graves' ophthalmopathy.

This clonotype was counted only a few times. The chain uses TRBV20-1 and TRBJ2-1, with TRBD2 matching over 16 bases. This CDR3 spans 17 amino acids. V gave up 6 bases and J gave up 9 bases; unmatched junction bases: 14. Germline V gives CDR1 DFQATT, CDR2 SNEGSKA (reference sequence). CDR3 sequence reads: CSATNWGLAGGPSEQFF. The CDR3 nucleotides are TGCAGTGCCACAAACTGGGGACTAGCGGGAGGGCCCTCTGAGCAGTTCTTC.

The chain joins TRBV14 to TRBJ1-2, with a weak D call TRBD1 (5 bases). Germline CDR1 and CDR2: SGHDN and FVKESK. Trimming left V 1 base short and J 8 bases short, with 20 bases between. The CDR3 is made up of 16 amino acids. The CDR3 is CASSQGSGFAIFGYTF. In nucleotides, the CDR3 is TGTGCCAGCAGCCAAGGATCAGGGTTCGCGATTTTCGGCTACACCTTC.

This clonotype was picked up many times. V and J are TRBV5-1 and TRBJ2-1, with 7 bases fitting TRBD2. Germline CDR1 SGHRS, CDR2 YFSETQ. V was clipped by 1 base and J by 11 bases; unmatched bases: 6. The length of the CDR3 is 13 residues. The CDR3 sequence: CASSLWGGSQQFF. Here the CDR3 DNA reads TGCGCCAGCAGCTTGTGGGGAGGGAGTCAGCAGTTCTTC.

This clonotype has only a few counts. The rearrangement links TRBV7-2 to TRBJ2-1; TRBD2 agrees at 14 bases. The CDR3 runs to 17 residues. CDR1 and CDR2 (germline): SGHTA, FQGNSA. Losses at the gene ends were 4 bases for V and 15 bases for J; bases not matched to a gene: 17. CDR3 sequence reads: CASSYGGARGTSGSRFF. The CDR3 DNA sequence: TGTGCCAGCAGCTATGGGGGCGCTCGCGGGACTAGCGGGAGTAGGTTCTTC.

This clonotype turned up a few times. The rearrangement links TRBV5-6 to TRBJ2-6; tentative D call: TRBD1 (5 bases). V was cut by 3 bases and J by 3 bases, with 10 bases left in between. Germline V gene data show CDR1 as SGHDT and CDR2 as YYEEEE. The CDR3 has 15 residues. The CDR3 here is CASSSGPGGANVLTF. The CDR3 nucleotides read TGTGCCAGCAGCTCAGGGCCCGGTGGGGCCAACGTCCTGACTTTC. Complete variable domain (other parts from reference TRBV5-6 and TRBJ2-6): DAGVTQSPTHLIKTRGQQVTLRCSPKSGHDTVSWYQQALGQGPQFIFQYYEEEERQRGNFPDRFSGHQFPNYSSELNVNALLLGDSALYLCASSSGPGGANVLTFGAGSRLTVL.

This clonotype was recorded only once. Just one base apart from a much larger clone, this may be a read error. The conserved phenylalanine or tryptophan normally closing the CDR3 is absent here, so this likely arose from a read error. The rearrangement joins TRBV6-9 to TRBJ2-1; D may be TRBD2 (6 bases). Trimming cost V 4 bases and J 4 bases, with 23 bases left between them. This CDR3 region has 18 residues. From germline, CDR1 is MNHGY and CDR2 SVAAGI. Here the CDR3 reads CASSSNSEGGPLYNEQFL. CDR3 DNA sequence: TGTGCCAGCAGTTCAAACTCCGAGGGAGGTCCCCTTTACAATGAGCAGTTCCTC.

This clonotype has a count of ten or more. V is TRBV5-1 and J is TRBJ2-7; 10 bases map to TRBD1. There are 16 residues in the CDR3. After removal of 4 bases from V and 2 bases from J, the junction contained 9 bases not matched to a gene. Germline assignment: CDR1 SGHRS and CDR2 YFSETQ. The CDR3 sequence: CASSGDRGLTPYEQYF. CDR3 coding DNA: TGCGCCAGCAGCGGGGACAGGGGACTTACCCCCTACGAGCAGTACTTC.

The chain combines TRBV29-1 with TRBJ2-1; TRBD2 might be the D (5 bases). The ends were cut back, 4 bases at V and 4 bases at J, with 14 bases in the middle. The CDR3 loop spans 14 amino acids. From germline, CDR1 is SQVTM and CDR2 ANQGSEA. The CDR3: CSVVIREPYNEQFF. The CDR3 nucleotides are TGCAGCGTTGTAATTCGGGAACCTTACAATGAGCAGTTCTTC.

This clonotype has a count of ten or more. The chain has TRBV28 and TRBJ2-7; perhaps D is TRBD1 or TRBD2 (5 bases each). Trimming shortened V by 5 bases and J by 3 bases, and 11 bases separated the two germline ends. The CDR3 spans 13 residues. CDR1 MDHEN and CDR2 SYDVKM come from the germline V gene. The CDR3 here is CASSTGTHYEQYF. In DNA form, the CDR3 reads TGTGCCAGCAGTACCGGGACCCACTACGAGCAGTACTTC.

This clonotype was found many times. The chain links TRBV5-1 to TRBJ2-2; the D is unclear. Germline V gives CDR1 SGHRS, CDR2 YFSETQ. The ends were cut back, 0 bases at V and 2 bases at J, with 2 bases in the middle. The CDR3 has 13 residues. The CDR3 DNA reads as TGCGCCAGCAGCTTGGATAACACCGGGGAGCTGTTTTTT. Translation: CASSLDNTGELFF.

In its sample, this clonotype was seen many times. The chain employs TRBV7-2 and TRBJ2-7; a possible D gene is TRBD1 (6 bases). The length of the CDR3 is 14 residues. The germline V gene has CDR1 SGHTA and CDR2 FQGNSA. Trimming pared 1 base from V and 2 bases from J, leaving 9 bases between. CDR3 residues: CASSLGDRTYEQYF. The CDR3 nucleotides read TGTGCCAGCAGCTTAGGAGACAGGACCTACGAGCAGTACTTC.

The table lists this clonotype with many counts. This rearrangement joins TRBV20-1 to TRBJ2-5, with D uncertain. CDR1 DFQATT and CDR2 SNEGSKA come from the germline V gene (reference sequence). Trimming took off 1 base at V and 4 bases at J, with 7 bases between the two ends. The CDR3 loop spans 12 amino acids. DNA for the CDR3: TGCAGTGCTAGAGCCCCCTCAGAGACCCAGTACTTC. This translates into CSARAPSETQYF.

Details on this clonotype: A much larger clone is a single base away; this may be a read error. The V gene is TRBV18, the J gene TRBJ2-1; 7 bases line up with TRBD2. The CDR3 has 15 amino acids. V lost 5 bases to trimming and J lost 5 bases; unmatched junction nucleotides: 9. Germline V lookup: CDR1 KGHSH, CDR2 LQKENI. CDR3 region: CASSSLSGDHNEQFF. DNA for the CDR3: TGTGCCAGCTCATCTCTGAGCGGGGACCACAATGAGCAGTTCTTC. Complete variable domain (other parts from reference TRBV18 and TRBJ2-1): NAGVMQNPRHLVRRRGQEARLRCSPMKGHSHVYWYRQLPEEGLKFMVYLQKENIIDESGMPKERFSAEFPKEGPSILRIQQVVRGDSAAYFCASSSLSGDHNEQFFGPGTRLTVL.

The chain employs TRBV13 and TRBJ1-2; the D is unclear. Trimming cost V 4 bases and J 5 bases, with 20 bases left between them. Germline V gene lookup returns CDR1 PRHDT and CDR2 FYEKMQ (reference sequence). CDR3 length equals 16 residues. In DNA form, the CDR3 reads TGTGCCAGCAGCTCCTCTGGTCAGGCCCTAGGGTATGGCTACACCTTC. As protein: CASSSSGQALGYGYTF. The full variable domain, in which reference TRBV13 and TRBJ1-2 provide the parts outside the CDR3, is AAGVIQSPRHLIKEKRETATLKCYPIPRHDTVYWYQQGPGQDPQFLISFYEKMQSDKGSIPDRFSAQQFSDYHSELNMSSLELGDSALYFCASSSSGQALGYGYTFGSGTRLTVV.

This clonotype was counted ten times or more. V usage is TRBV7-2 and J usage is TRBJ1-1; 7 positions agree with TRBD1. The CDR3 is 13 amino acids. The V segment lost 2 bases and the J segment 11 bases; nucleotides outside the gene matches: 8. Germline-derived CDR1 and CDR2 are SGHTA and FQGNSA. The CDR3 loop reads CASSLMIGGMAFF. The CDR3 DNA sequence: TGTGCCAGCAGCTTAATGATAGGGGGCATGGCTTTCTTT.

This clonotype has at least ten counts. The chain has TRBV6-2 or TRBV6-3 and TRBJ1-1; TRBD1 is a possible D gene (6 bases). The CDR3 spans 14 residues. V shed 1 base and J shed 4 bases, with 10 bases lying between them. Germline CDR1 is MNHEY and CDR2 is SVGEGT. CDR3 protein: CASSYWGGGTEAFF. The CDR3 DNA follows: TGTGCCAGCAGTTACTGGGGGGGCGGCACTGAAGCTTTCTTT.

V gene TRBV30 combines with J gene TRBJ2-7; no clear D. V lost 0 bases and J 2 bases, leaving 5 bases between the germline ends. The CDR3 is 12 amino acids. CDR1 is GTSNPN and CDR2 is SVGIG in the germline V gene (reference sequence). The CDR3 coding sequence is TGTGCCTGGAGTGTAACCCCCTACGAGCAGTACTTC. It is translated as CAWSVTPYEQYF.

Ten or more counts support this clonotype. This chain uses TRBV28 with TRBJ2-1; 15 bases match TRBD2. The V and J ends lost 6 bases and 6 bases, in that order; junction bases with no gene match: 3. This CDR3 is 15 amino acids long. Per germline, CDR1 MDHEN and CDR2 SYDVKM. Here the CDR3 reads CASSRTSGRANEQFF. The CDR3 coding sequence is TGTGCCAGCAGCCGGACTAGCGGGAGGGCCAATGAGCAGTTCTTC.

This clonotype came up many times. This sequence joins TRBV4-3 and TRBJ2-1; TRBD1 matches 10 bases. Trimming removed 0 bases from V and 2 bases from J; junction bases left unmatched: 4. There are 17 residues in the CDR3. CDR1 and CDR2 from the germline V gene are LGHNA and YSLEER. Here the CDR3 reads CASSQDVGTGAYNEQFF. The CDR3 DNA is TGCGCCAGCAGCCAAGATGTCGGGACAGGGGCCTACAATGAGCAGTTCTTC.

The genes are TRBV15 and TRBJ1-3, with a possible D match to TRBD1 (5 bases). V lost 1 base and J 4 bases, leaving 14 bases between the germline ends. Germline CDR1 and CDR2: LNHNV and YYDKDF (reference sequence). This CDR3 is 16 amino acids long. The CDR3 region has the DNA TGTGCCACCAGCAGAGTGGGGCTCGGGCAGGGAAACACCATATATTTT. Translation gives CATSRVGLGQGNTIYF. Variable domain in full (rest from reference TRBV15 and TRBJ1-3): DAMVIQNPRYQVTQFGKPVTLSCSQTLNHNVMYWYQQKSSQAPKLLFHYYDKDFNNEADTPDNFQSRRPNTSFCFLDIRSPGLGDTAMYLCATSRVGLGQGNTIYFGEGSWLTVV.

As for this clonotype: Given a much more abundant clone one base away, this may be a read error. The chain employs TRBV7-3 and TRBJ1-5; 11 nucleotides align to TRBD1. The trim removed 5 bases at V and 6 bases at J, leaving 6 bases unmatched. This CDR3 is built from 15 residues. Germline V gene sequence: CDR1 SGHTA, CDR2 FQGTGA. The CDR3 spells CASSTWTGGGQPQHF. The CDR3 DNA sequence: TGTGCCAGCAGCACCTGGACAGGGGGCGGTCAGCCCCAGCATTTT.

This clonotype showed up many times. The V gene is TRBV9, the J gene TRBJ2-1, with 10 bases identical to TRBD2. The CDR3 sequence is 14 residues long. Trimming removed 2 bases from V and 8 bases from J; junction bases left unmatched: 4. Germline CDR1 reads SGDLS; CDR2 reads YYNGEE. The CDR3, as DNA: TGTGCCAGCAGCGTTAGCGGGAGGACGGATGAGCAGTTCTTC. It yields the protein CASSVSGRTDEQFF.

This clonotype was detected only a few times. In DNA form, the CDR3 reads TGCAGTGCTAGGGGACAGGGGGCCGGCGTGGAGCTGTTTTTT. It codes for CSARGQGAGVELFF. This chain uses TRBV20-1 with TRBJ2-2; 12 bases align to TRBD1. V lost 3 bases, J lost 10 bases, and 6 bases stayed unmatched. CDR3 length: 14 residues. Germline lookup yields CDR1 DFQATT and CDR2 SNEGSKA (reference sequence).

This clonotype showed up just once. This chain joins TRBV5-1 and TRBJ2-2; weak D call: TRBD1 (6 bases). CDR3 length equals 18 residues. The germline V gene has CDR1 SGHRS and CDR2 YFSETQ. V was cut by 1 base and J by 4 bases, with 20 bases left in between. In DNA, the CDR3 is TGCGCCAGCAGCTTGTTCACAGGGATAATAGAGGGCACCGGGGAGCTGTTTTTT. Translating it yields CASSLFTGIIEGTGELFF. Drawing the rest from reference TRBV5-1 and TRBJ2-2, the complete variable domain is KAGVTQTPRYLIKTRGQQVTLSCSPISGHRSVSWYQQTPGQGLQFLFEYFSETQRNKGNFPGRFSGRQFSNSRSEMNVSTLELGDSALYLCASSLFTGIIEGTGELFFGEGSRLTVL.

This clonotype was seen at least ten times. The genes are TRBV24-1 and TRBJ1-5, with 9 bases that match TRBD1. There are 14 residues in the CDR3. V lost 4 bases and J lost 5; bases outside the gene matches: 2. Per the germline V gene, CDR1 is KGHDR and CDR2 is SFDVKD. CDR3 nucleotides: TGTGCCACCAGTGACGGGACAGGGCATCAGCCCCAGCATTTT. Amino acids: CATSDGTGHQPQHF.

A few counts support this clonotype. The rearrangement uses TRBV20-1 and TRBJ2-3, with 11 bases matching TRBD2. The CDR3 consists of 15 residues. CDR1 and CDR2 (germline): DFQATT, SNEGSKA (reference sequence). The trim removed 6 bases at V and 2 bases at J, leaving 7 bases unmatched. The CDR3 is CSARTSGRSTDTQYF. The CDR3 DNA reads TGCAGTGCCCGTACTAGCGGGAGATCCACAGATACGCAGTATTTT.